The following is a TCR beta chain sequence with its context. The target of this receptor is not known. This sequence is one base from a far larger clone and is likely a read error. Libraries were constructed by multiplex PCR. For sequencing, an Illumina HiSeq 4000 was employed. CDR3 regions were amplified by Arm-PCR with iRepertoire HTBI primers to construct TCR beta libraries. Before sequencing, the PCR products underwent gel purification. On the study's bioinformatics: Gene usage analysis of CDR3 amino acid clonotypes used the roughly 62 TRBV and around 14 TRBJ segments found across samples. COPE and FqMerger were used to merge filtered high-quality paired reads into contigs. BLAST was used to align contigs to the IMGT TRBV, TRBD and TRBJ reference genes, and CDR3 was defined following IMGT. Clonotypes above 0.1% frequency were classified as highly expanded clones. Shannon entropy was used to measure repertoire diversity, and the Gini coefficient was used to measure V-J evenness. Public clonotypes were defined as clonotypes shared by more than one individual. The public reads were run again by TCRdb, first through fastp at Q25 and then through MiXCR, and only productive beta chains were kept. Entries are consolidated by CDR3 protein sequence, retaining the most common genes and DNA. The V and J calls and clone size come from TCRdb's table, not from the authors' own analysis. Within this sample are some 440,000 distinct CDR3 sequences, with less than 25% of them counted one time only. The ten largest clones represent roughly 8% of the sample.

This entry comes from a study of regulatory T cells in long-lasting Graves disease (dated by TCRdb to the early 2020s). Broadly, across the study: Persistent Graves' disease was defined as antithyroid drug treatment for over 5 years with persistently positive TSH receptor autoantibodies. A total of 35 or so samples were covered by TCR sequencing, comprising approximately 13 persistent and approximately 20 newly diagnosed Graves' disease patients. Antithyroid drugs had been taken for 8.5 to 13 years on average by persistent Graves' disease patients in the clinical cohort. Persistent Graves' disease patients were compared with newly diagnosed Graves' disease patients by peripheral blood TCR sequencing and RNA sequencing. The study was registered as a clinical trial and conducted in China.

General findings and caveats noted by the study authors: Because the primary lesion, thyroid tissue, could not be accessed, the study looked at peripheral blood alone. Sequencing and analysis were restricted to the TCR beta chain. Persistent patients shared more public clonotypes among themselves (around 3,000) than newly diagnosed patients did (more than 950). The authors acknowledged the small sample size as a limitation that may reduce accuracy. TRBV28, TRBJ1-2 and TRBJ2-5 were preferentially used in persistent disease, while TRBV20-1 and TRBJ2-1 were favored in newly diagnosed disease. Persistent Graves' disease patients showed lower TCR Shannon entropy and fewer highly expanded clones than newly diagnosed patients, suggesting clonal expansion.

Ends trimmed: V by 4 bases, J by 4 bases; bases unmatched to a gene: 10. The CDR3 sequence holds 15 residues, the cysteine and phenylalanine included. CDR3 DNA is the only sequence kept; it has 45 bases, read in frame from the first base. CDR1 is given as SGHTA and CDR2 as FQGNSA, both from the germline V gene. Per the publication, the time point label means: persistent/refractory GD, antithyroid drugs over 5 years with positive TRAb. For both TCR sequencing and RNA sequencing, RNA was extracted from PBMCs using TRIzol. Graves' disease was diagnosed according to American Thyroid Association guidelines. Patients for the study were recruited at an endocrinology department in Xi'an, China. From each patient, about 8.9 milliliters of peripheral blood was collected into an EDTA anticoagulant tube. Ficoll Paque Plus density gradient separation was used to isolate PBMCs, and no further T cell sorting was performed. An Agilent 2100 Bioanalyzer and agarose gel were used to check RNA quality, while a NanoDrop 2000 measured RNA concentration.

The V gene is TRBV7-2 and the J gene is TRBJ2-7; 7 nucleotides in the junction match TRBD2. The sequencing here drew on peripheral blood mononuclear cells (PBMCs), taken when the disease was refractory, from a patient treated with antithyroid drugs. This clonotype was obtained from a female donor with Graves disease. The CDR3 reads CASSSTSRSIYEQYF. The nucleotide sequence is given as TGTGCCAGCAGCTCGACTAGCAGGAGTATTTACGAGCAGTACTTC.